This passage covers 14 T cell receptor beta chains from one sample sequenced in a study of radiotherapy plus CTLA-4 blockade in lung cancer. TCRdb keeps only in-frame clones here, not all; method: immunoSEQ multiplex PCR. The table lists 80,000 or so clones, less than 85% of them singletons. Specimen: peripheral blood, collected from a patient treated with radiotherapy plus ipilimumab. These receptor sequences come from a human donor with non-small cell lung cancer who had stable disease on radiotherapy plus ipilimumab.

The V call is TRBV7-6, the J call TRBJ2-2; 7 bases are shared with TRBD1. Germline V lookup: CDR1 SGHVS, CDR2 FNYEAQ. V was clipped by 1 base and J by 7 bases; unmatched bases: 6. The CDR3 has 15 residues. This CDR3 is CASSLGTGGDGELFF. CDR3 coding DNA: TGTGCCAGCAGCTTAGGGACAGGTGGTGACGGGGAGCTGTTTTTT.

CDR3 sequence: CASNRVEDGYTF. Written as DNA, the CDR3 is TGTGCCAGCAATAGGGTGGAGGATGGCTACACCTTC. The chain is built from TRBV2 and TRBJ1-2, with D hard to call. Germline loops: CDR1 SNHLY, CDR2 FYNNEI. Trimming left V 7 bases short and J 6 bases short, with 12 bases between. The CDR3 has 12 amino acids.

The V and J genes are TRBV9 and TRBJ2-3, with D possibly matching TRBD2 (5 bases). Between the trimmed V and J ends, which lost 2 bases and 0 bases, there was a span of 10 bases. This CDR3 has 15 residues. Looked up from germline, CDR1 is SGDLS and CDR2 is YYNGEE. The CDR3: CASSVLAASTDTQYF. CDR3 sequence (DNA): TGTGCCAGCAGCGTTCTAGCAGCTAGCACAGATACGCAGTATTTT.

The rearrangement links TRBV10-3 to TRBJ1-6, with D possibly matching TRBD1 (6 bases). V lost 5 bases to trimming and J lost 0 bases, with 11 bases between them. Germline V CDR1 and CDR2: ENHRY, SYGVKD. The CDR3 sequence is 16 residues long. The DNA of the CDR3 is TGTGCCATCAGTTTTACAGGGAGCTCCTATAATTCACCCCTCCACTTT. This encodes CAISFTGSSYNSPLHF.

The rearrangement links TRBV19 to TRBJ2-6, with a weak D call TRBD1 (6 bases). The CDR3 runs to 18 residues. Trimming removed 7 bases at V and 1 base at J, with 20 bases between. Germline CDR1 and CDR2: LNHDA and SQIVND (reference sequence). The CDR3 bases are TGTGCCAGTACCCCCGGGACACGATCGACATCTGGGGCCAACGTCCTGACTTTC. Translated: CASTPGTRSTSGANVLTF.

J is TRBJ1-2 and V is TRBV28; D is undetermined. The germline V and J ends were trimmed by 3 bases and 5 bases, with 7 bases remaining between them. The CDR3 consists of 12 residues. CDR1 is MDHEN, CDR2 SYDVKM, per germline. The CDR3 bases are TGTGCCAGCAGTTTTGACGGATATGGCTACACCTTC. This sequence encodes CASSFDGYGYTF.

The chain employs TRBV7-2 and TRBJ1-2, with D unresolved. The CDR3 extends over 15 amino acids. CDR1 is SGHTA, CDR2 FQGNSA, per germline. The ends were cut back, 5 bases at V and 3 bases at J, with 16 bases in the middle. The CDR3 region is CASSPSRGGDYGYTF. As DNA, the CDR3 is TGTGCCAGCAGCCCGAGCAGAGGCGGGGACTATGGCTACACCTTC.

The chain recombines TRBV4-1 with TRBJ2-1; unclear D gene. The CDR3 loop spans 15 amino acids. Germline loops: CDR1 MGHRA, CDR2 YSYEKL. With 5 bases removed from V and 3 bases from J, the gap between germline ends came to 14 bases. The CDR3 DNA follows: TGCGCCAGCAGCGCTCGACTTTCCGGCTACAATGAGCAGTTCTTC. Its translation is CASSARLSGYNEQFF.

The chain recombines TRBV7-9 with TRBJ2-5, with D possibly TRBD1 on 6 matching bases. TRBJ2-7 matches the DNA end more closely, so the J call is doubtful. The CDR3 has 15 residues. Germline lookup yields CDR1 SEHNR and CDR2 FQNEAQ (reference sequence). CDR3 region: CASSPSRGFVYEQYF. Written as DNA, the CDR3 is TGTGCCAGCAGCCCGAGTAGGGGGTTCGTCTACGAGCAGTACTTC.

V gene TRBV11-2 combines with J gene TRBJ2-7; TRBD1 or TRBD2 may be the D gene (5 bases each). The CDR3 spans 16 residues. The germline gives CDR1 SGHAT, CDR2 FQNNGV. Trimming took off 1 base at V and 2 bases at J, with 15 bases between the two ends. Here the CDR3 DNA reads TGTGCCAGCAGCTTAGCTGGGGGACGGCAAACCTACGAGCAGTACTTC. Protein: CASSLAGGRQTYEQYF.

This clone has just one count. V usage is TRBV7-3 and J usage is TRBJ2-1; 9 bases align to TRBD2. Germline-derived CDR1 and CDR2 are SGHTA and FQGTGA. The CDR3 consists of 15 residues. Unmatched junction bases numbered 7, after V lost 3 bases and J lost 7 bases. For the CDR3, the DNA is TGTGCCAGCAGCTTGCTAGCGGGGCTTGGAAATGAGCAGTTCTTC. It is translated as CASSLLAGLGNEQFF.

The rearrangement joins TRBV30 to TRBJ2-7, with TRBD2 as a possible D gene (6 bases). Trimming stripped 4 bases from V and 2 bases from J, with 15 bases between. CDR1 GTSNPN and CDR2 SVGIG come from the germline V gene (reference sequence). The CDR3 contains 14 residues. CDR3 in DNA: TGTGCCTGGATTCCAATCGGGGGACCCTACGAGCAGTACTTC. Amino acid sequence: CAWIPIGGPYEQYF.

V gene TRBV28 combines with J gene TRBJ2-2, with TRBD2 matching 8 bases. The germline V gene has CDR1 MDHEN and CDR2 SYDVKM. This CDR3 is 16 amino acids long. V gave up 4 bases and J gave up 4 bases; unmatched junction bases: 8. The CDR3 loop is CASSSHGLAVTGELFF. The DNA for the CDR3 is TGTGCCAGCAGTTCCCATGGACTAGCCGTCACCGGGGAGCTGTTTTTT.

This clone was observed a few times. CDR3 coding DNA: TGTGCCAGTAGTATAGGTGGGCTCACTGAAGCTTTCTTT. Its protein product is CASSIGGLTEAFF. This chain connects TRBV19 to TRBJ1-1; no definite D call. V was clipped by 1 base and J by 4 bases, with 7 bases between them. Germline CDR1 is LNHDA and CDR2 is SQIVND (reference sequence). The CDR3 spans 13 residues.